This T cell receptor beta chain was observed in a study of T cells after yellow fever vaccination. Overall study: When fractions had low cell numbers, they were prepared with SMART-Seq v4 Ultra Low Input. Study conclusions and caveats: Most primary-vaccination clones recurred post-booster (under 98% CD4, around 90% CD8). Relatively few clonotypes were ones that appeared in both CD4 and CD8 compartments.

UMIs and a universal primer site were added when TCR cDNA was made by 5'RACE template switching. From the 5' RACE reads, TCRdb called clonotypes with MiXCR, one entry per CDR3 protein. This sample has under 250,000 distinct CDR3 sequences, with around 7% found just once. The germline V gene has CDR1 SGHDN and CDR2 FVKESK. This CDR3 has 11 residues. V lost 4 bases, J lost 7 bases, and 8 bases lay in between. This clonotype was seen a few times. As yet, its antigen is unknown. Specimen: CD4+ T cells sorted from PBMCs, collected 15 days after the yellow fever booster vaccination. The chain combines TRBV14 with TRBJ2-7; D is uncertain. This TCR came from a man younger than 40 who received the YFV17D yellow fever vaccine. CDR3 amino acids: CASSLQREQYF. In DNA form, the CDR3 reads TGTGCCAGCAGCCTACAAAGGGAGCAGTACTTC.